This T cell receptor beta chain was documented in a study of CD8 T cells in Susac syndrome. Notes on the study in general: Individuals included in the TCR sequencing and HLA analysis were acknowledged by the study to be relatively few in number.

Random hexamers were used to reverse transcribe an amount of about 0.45 to 1 ug RNA. The method of amplification for TCR beta CDR3 was immunoSEQ multiplex PCR, covering 54 Vbeta and 13 Jbeta. TCRdb re-called the immunoSEQ multiplex PCR reads with MiXCR, one entry per CDR3 protein. The sample lists under 70,000 distinct CDR3 sequences; approximately 90% were seen once. The CDR3 contains 15 residues. Looked up from germline, CDR1 is KGHSH and CDR2 is LQKENI. V lost 4 bases and J lost 7, with 20 bases in between. Peripheral blood CD8+ and CD4+ T cells were profiled by TCR beta sequencing. CD8+ and CD4+ T cells were negatively isolated; TEMRA cells were FACS-enriched. About this clonotype itself: Its cognate antigen is unknown.

The sequence was collected from a human donor in good health. The sequencing sample was made of CD8+ T cells from PBMCs. This rearrangement joins TRBV18 to TRBJ2-7; tentatively, D is TRBD1 or TRBD2 (5 bases each). In DNA, the CDR3 is TGTGCCAGCTCACGTCCCGGGGCCCCGGATCGGGAGCAGTACTTC. It yields the protein CASSRPGAPDREQYF. Filled out from reference TRBV18 and TRBJ2-7, the complete variable domain reads NAGVMQNPRHLVRRRGQEARLRCSPMKGHSHVYWYRQLPEEGLKFMVYLQKENIIDESGMPKERFSAEFPKEGPSILRIQQVVRGDSAAYFCASSRPGAPDREQYFGPGTRLTVT.